A selection of T cell receptor beta chains follows, all from one sample in a study of identical twins. TCRdb processed the 5' RACE reads anew with MiXCR; each CDR3 protein has one entry. Of around 290,000 distinct CDR3 sequences in the sample, roughly 9% are singletons; the top ten hold roughly 7%. The sample was also linked to a second study, of yellow fever vaccine responses in identical twins.

The sample was CD8+ T cells sorted from blood. All receptors derive from a woman between 18 and 30 years old in good health. Each CDR3 is given without its conserved first and last residue. D genes are given only for firm matches.

V gene: TRBV4-3
J gene: TRBJ2-6
D gene: TRBD2
CDR3 protein: ASSDRAGRSGANVLT

V gene: TRBV15
J gene: TRBJ2-1
D gene: .
CDR3 protein: ATSRGMALSSYNEQF

V gene: TRBV2
J gene: TRBJ1-5
D gene: TRBD1
CDR3 protein: ASRGRQGSHQPQH

V gene: TRBV7-6
J gene: TRBJ2-1
D gene: .
CDR3 protein: ASSPLSRGHEQF

V gene: TRBV7-9
J gene: TRBJ2-7
D gene: TRBD1
CDR3 protein: ASSGTGTGYYEQY

V gene: TRBV5-1
J gene: TRBJ2-5
D gene: TRBD2
CDR3 protein: ASSLSLAGALPQETQY

V gene: TRBV29-1
J gene: TRBJ1-2
D gene: TRBD1
CDR3 protein: SVANDRVIGYT

V gene: TRBV6-5
J gene: TRBJ2-1
D gene: .
CDR3 protein: ASSYSQGSHNEQF

V gene: TRBV7-9
J gene: TRBJ2-5
D gene: TRBD2
CDR3 protein: ASSKLAGDQETQY

V gene: TRBV6-5
J gene: TRBJ2-7
D gene: .
CDR3 protein: ASSYGAGSSYEQY

V gene: TRBV2
J gene: TRBJ2-5
D gene: .
CDR3 protein: ASSERAAFYETQY

V gene: TRBV7-6
J gene: TRBJ2-6
D gene: .
CDR3 protein: ASSLPEGAGANVLT

V gene: TRBV11-1
J gene: TRBJ2-2
D gene: .
CDR3 protein: ASSSPTGHLANTGELF

V gene: TRBV7-2
J gene: TRBJ2-7
D gene: TRBD1
CDR3 protein: ASSFWQGASYEQY

V gene: TRBV7-2
J gene: TRBJ2-7
D gene: TRBD2
CDR3 protein: ASSTTPGLAAYEQY

V gene: TRBV6-5
J gene: TRBJ1-1
D gene: .
CDR3 protein: ASSYETRTEAF

V gene: TRBV4-1
J gene: TRBJ2-1
D gene: TRBD2
CDR3 protein: ASSQYEGLAGVNLYNEQF

V gene: TRBV2
J gene: TRBJ1-4
D gene: TRBD1
CDR3 protein: ASRGQGRANEKLF

V gene: TRBV18
J gene: TRBJ2-3
D gene: .
CDR3 protein: ASSPDVPGPDTQY

V gene: TRBV4-2
J gene: TRBJ2-2
D gene: .
CDR3 protein: ASSQDQGNTGELF

V gene: TRBV9
J gene: TRBJ2-3
D gene: TRBD2
CDR3 protein: ASSVDGGLYTDTQY

V gene: TRBV28
J gene: TRBJ2-3
D gene: TRBD1
CDR3 protein: ASSLAQGADTQY

V gene: TRBV24-1
J gene: TRBJ2-1
D gene: TRBD2
CDR3 protein: ATSDSGSGVYNEQF

V gene: TRBV19
J gene: TRBJ2-2
D gene: .
CDR3 protein: ASTPGDRNTGELF

V gene: TRBV20-1
J gene: TRBJ2-6
D gene: .
CDR3 protein: SARGWVSGANVLT

V gene: TRBV11-2
J gene: TRBJ2-1
D gene: .
CDR3 protein: ASSLDHPGQF

V gene: TRBV27
J gene: TRBJ2-1
D gene: .
CDR3 protein: ASSLKGFHEQF

V gene: TRBV4-3
J gene: TRBJ2-1
D gene: TRBD2
CDR3 protein: ASSQKEGPGLAGGYNEQF

V gene: TRBV28
J gene: TRBJ2-7
D gene: .
CDR3 protein: ASIASRAGRSLYEQY

V gene: TRBV29-1
J gene: TRBJ2-5
D gene: TRBD2
CDR3 protein: SVEGSSGTSGRGVWETQY

V gene: TRBV28
J gene: TRBJ2-2
D gene: .
CDR3 protein: ASNGFTGELF

V gene: TRBV9
J gene: TRBJ2-5
D gene: .
CDR3 protein: ASSVSGVSETQY

V gene: TRBV7-8
J gene: TRBJ2-4
D gene: .
CDR3 protein: ASSFEGGRGVREKY

V gene: TRBV24-1
J gene: TRBJ2-2
D gene: .
CDR3 protein: ATSDGGAGELF

V gene: TRBV11-1
J gene: TRBJ2-3
D gene: TRBD2
CDR3 protein: ASSLSYSGRTHPYSTDTQY

V gene: TRBV27
J gene: TRBJ2-1
D gene: TRBD1
CDR3 protein: ASSLSGTGYNEQF

V gene: TRBV7-9
J gene: TRBJ2-1
D gene: .
CDR3 protein: ASSPTPGRNNEQF

V gene: TRBV6-2/TRBV6-3
J gene: TRBJ1-5
D gene: .
CDR3 protein: ASSTLVVGQPQH

V gene: TRBV3-1
J gene: TRBJ2-3
D gene: TRBD2
CDR3 protein: ASSPKGVGGGRGDTQY

V gene: TRBV5-1
J gene: TRBJ2-7
D gene: TRBD1
CDR3 protein: ASSLKQGAPYEQY

V gene: TRBV28
J gene: TRBJ2-1
D gene: TRBD2
CDR3 protein: ASSFRLAANNEQF